Shown below are 6 T cell receptor beta chains from a single sample sequenced in a study of cytomegalovirus exposure and HLA in healthy donors (dated by TCRdb to the late 2010s). The library was produced with the immunoSEQ multiplex PCR assay. The multiplex PCR relied on a mix of 60 forward primers for TCR Vbeta segments and 13 reverse primers for TCR Jbeta segments. TCRdb limited this immuneACCESS table to in-frame rearrangements with V and J called. A share of clones is missing; checked studies link under half to unresolved V genes, and the rest is unexplained. This sample lists some 180,000 clones; around three quarters were detected once. The ten largest clones add up to roughly 2.5% of the sample. Material for sequencing was PBMCs. All receptors come from a woman aged 30 to 39 in good health and CMV-seropositive.

This chain uses TRBV6-5 with TRBJ1-5, with D perhaps TRBD1 (6 bases). This CDR3 is 15 amino acids long. V was trimmed by 6 bases and J by 0 bases, leaving 12 bases between them. Germline V CDR1 and CDR2: MNHEY, SVGAGI. The CDR3 region is CASSLTGYSNQPQHF. The CDR3 coding sequence is TGTGCCAGCAGCCTAACAGGGTATAGCAATCAGCCCCAGCATTTT.

This clone was found once. This chain joins TRBV12-5 and TRBJ1-3; possible D gene TRBD1, 6 bases. The germline V gene has CDR1 LGHNT and CDR2 FRNRAP. Trimming took 6 bases from V and 2 from J, leaving 14 bases between them. This CDR3 spans 15 amino acids. CDR3 coding DNA: TGTGCTAGTGGACCCTTGAAGGGGGCTGGAAACACCATATATTTT. Its translation: CASGPLKGAGNTIYF.

This clone turned up a few times. The rearrangement joins TRBV14 to TRBJ2-7; D call uncertain. Germline CDR1 SGHDN, CDR2 FVKESK. Trimming took off 6 bases at V and 1 base at J, with 7 bases between the two ends. The length of the CDR3 is 12 residues. DNA of the CDR3: TGTGCCAGCAGTTACGGTTCCTACGAGCAGTACTTC. Amino acids: CASSYGSYEQYF.

The rearrangement links TRBV20-1 to TRBJ1-2; a possible D gene is TRBD1 (5 bases). The CDR3 covers 11 residues. CDR1 and CDR2 from the germline V gene are DFQATT and SNEGSKA (reference sequence). Trimming cost V 4 bases and J 4 bases, with 7 bases left between them. The CDR3 spells CSATDSYGYTF. CDR3 DNA: TGCAGTGCTACTGACAGCTATGGCTACACCTTC.

This chain uses TRBV5-6 with TRBJ2-2, with 7 bases lining up with TRBD1. Trimming removed 0 bases from V and 4 bases from J; junction bases left unmatched: 15. CDR3 size: 19 residues. Germline lookup yields CDR1 SGHDT and CDR2 YYEEEE. The CDR3 protein is CASSLEVRQGDRATGELFF. The CDR3 DNA reads TGTGCCAGCAGCTTGGAAGTCCGCCAGGGGGACCGGGCCACCGGGGAGCTGTTTTTT.

The chain uses TRBV28 and TRBJ2-7, with D maybe TRBD1 (6 bases). The V and J ends lost 0 bases and 3 bases respectively, with 18 bases between them. The germline V gene encodes CDR1 MDHEN and CDR2 SYDVKM. This CDR3 spans 17 amino acids. In nucleotides, the CDR3 is TGTGCCAGCAGTTTATGCGTCTGGGGGCGCTTTATCTACGAGCAGTACTTC. Translation: CASSLCVWGRFIYEQYF. Full variable domain (outside the CDR3, taken from reference TRBV28 and TRBJ2-7): DVKVTQSSRYLVKRTGEKVFLECVQDMDHENMFWYRQDPGLGLRLIYFSYDVKMKEKGDIPEGYSVSREKKERFSLILESASTNQTSMYLCASSLCVWGRFIYEQYFGPGTRLTVT.